This record looks at one T cell receptor beta chain sequence and its context. Its matching antigen is unknown. This specimen comes from a study of T-cell memory formation after mild COVID-19. In the study overall: Across donors, TCR clusters were largely donor specific. Findings and limits, study-wide: The study found contracting CD4+ clones mainly in CM and EM and contracting CD8+ clones in EMRA. Cross-reactive memory appears to have joined, as suggested by some responding clones showing up in pre-infection memory.

The CDR3 consists of 14 residues. Germline loops: CDR1 DFQATT, CDR2 SNEGSKA (reference sequence). Trimming took 5 bases from V and 0 from J, leaving 11 bases between them. UMIs and sample barcodes were carried by the TCR alpha and TCR beta cDNA libraries that 5'RACE produced using constant-segment primers. A single record per CDR3 protein comes from TCRdb applying MiXCR to the 5' RACE reads. This table has hundreds of thousands of distinct CDR3 sequences, 20% to 25% appearing once. The sequenced sample consisted of PBMCs or a T cell subset sorted from them (not recorded which). This receptor was taken from an adult woman who had mild COVID-19 (a few samples of this study predate the infection). Cell type and time point are not known. V is TRBV20-1 and J is TRBJ2-1; no reliable D call. DNA for the CDR3: TGCAGTGCTGAGACTTCTAGCTCCTACAATGAGCAGTTCTTC. Protein product: CSAETSSSYNEQFF.